Each of the 24 T cell receptor beta chains below was sequenced from the same sample in a study of metastatic and nonmetastatic thyroid tumors. Thyroid surgery was preceded by no treatment in any patient. TCRdb re-clonotyped the PCR reads via MiXCR. The sample shows roughly 6,800 clones, around 19% of them seen only once. The sample comprised adjacent normal tissue. The receptor set was obtained from a female donor with papillary thyroid cancer or a benign thyroid nodule (not recorded which). Some clones in this sample may be carry-over from other donors' samples.

This clone came up a few times. This chain connects TRBV25-1 to TRBJ1-4; D call uncertain. Germline V CDR1 and CDR2: MGHDK, SYGVNS. This CDR3 is built from 14 residues. The ends were cut back, 4 bases at V and 0 bases at J, with 6 bases in the middle. This chain's CDR3 is CASSVPATNEKLFF. CDR3 coding DNA: TGTGCCAGCAGTGTACCTGCAACTAATGAAAAACTGTTTTTT.

By its share, this clone is medium-sized. V usage is TRBV12-3 or TRBV12-4 and J usage is TRBJ1-3; weak D call: TRBD1 (5 bases). CDR3 length: 15 residues. V gave up 5 bases and J gave up 0 bases, with 11 bases separating them. CDR3 in DNA: TGTGCCAGCAGTCGAAGTGACAGCTCTGGAAACACCATATATTTT. Amino acids: CASSRSDSSGNTIYF.

Within the sample, this clone is medium-sized. This chain connects TRBV6-1 to TRBJ2-5; TRBD2 might be the D (7 bases). The length of the CDR3 is 15 residues. Trimming removed 5 bases at V and 1 base at J, with 14 bases between. Germline V CDR1 and CDR2: MNHNS, SASEGT. Here the CDR3 DNA reads TGTGCCAGCAGTTCTATTCGGGGGGCCCAAGAGACCCAGTACTTC. Protein sequence: CASSSIRGAQETQYF.

Relative to its sample, this clone is medium-sized (0.01 to 0.1%). The rearrangement links TRBV7-8 to TRBJ2-7; D possibly corresponds to TRBD2 (6 bases). The V end was cut by 5 bases, the J end by 5 bases, with 25 bases between. This CDR3 has 17 amino acids. Germline V CDR1 and CDR2: SGHVS, FQNEAQ. The CDR3 reads CASSIREAQSRANEQYF. The CDR3 region has the DNA TGTGCCAGCAGCATTAGGGAGGCTCAAAGTAGAGCCAACGAGCAGTACTTC. The full variable domain, completed using reference TRBV7-8 and TRBJ2-7, is GAGVSQSPRYKVAKRGQDVALRCDPISGHVSLFWYQQALGQGPEFLTYFQNEAQLDKSGLPSDRFFAERPEGSVSTLKIQRTQQEDSAVYLCASSIREAQSRANEQYFGPGTRLTVT.

This clone was found many times. This sample includes further DNA sequences coding for the same CDR3. This chain joins TRBV20-1 and TRBJ2-5, with a tentative D call TRBD1 (5 bases). Germline CDR1 DFQATT, CDR2 SNEGSKA (reference sequence). The germline V and J ends were trimmed by 3 bases and 5 bases, with 13 bases remaining between them. The CDR3 is 13 amino acids. The CDR3 sequence: CSASDPGLETQYF. In DNA, the CDR3 is TGCAGTGCTAGTGACCCAGGGTTGGAGACCCAGTACTTC.

This clone was picked up many times. The identical CDR3 is also encoded by other nucleotide sequences in the sample. The V gene is TRBV3-1, the J gene TRBJ1-1; no clear D. Germline V gives CDR1 LGHDT, CDR2 YNNKEL (reference sequence). V was cut by 3 bases and J by 1 base, with 15 bases left in between. CDR3 length equals 16 residues. The chain's CDR3 is CASSHTLGGSNTEAFF. In DNA, the CDR3 is TGTGCCAGCAGCCATACTCTTGGTGGATCGAACACTGAAGCTTTCTTT.

For the CDR3, the DNA is TGCGCCAGCAGCTTTACAGGGGGAGACGAGCAGTACTTC. Its translation is CASSFTGGDEQYF. The V gene is TRBV5-1, the J gene TRBJ2-7; 8 bases fit TRBD1. V lost 2 bases to trimming and J lost 5 bases; unmatched junction nucleotides: 3. CDR3 size: 13 residues. The germline V gene has CDR1 SGHRS and CDR2 YFSETQ.

V usage is TRBV20-1 and J usage is TRBJ2-1; the match to TRBD2 covers 10 bases. Trimming removed 5 bases from V and 6 bases from J; junction bases left unmatched: 7. The CDR3 sequence is 14 residues long. Germline V gives CDR1 DFQATT, CDR2 SNEGSKA (reference sequence). This chain's CDR3 is CSASGTSVGNEQFF. The CDR3 nucleotides read TGCAGTGCTTCCGGGACTAGCGTCGGCAATGAGCAGTTCTTC.

Within the sample, this clone is medium-sized. This chain uses TRBV27 with TRBJ2-5, with 9 bases fitting TRBD1. CDR1 and CDR2 (germline): MNHEY, SMNVEV (reference sequence). The CDR3 spans 15 residues. The junction had 9 bases not matched to a gene; V was cut back by 5 bases and J by 5 bases. The CDR3 is CASSPYSGTGETQYF. CDR3 DNA sequence: TGTGCCAGCAGTCCCTATTCCGGGACAGGGGAGACCCAGTACTTC.

This chain joins TRBV20-1 and TRBJ2-7; D unresolved. Trimming took off 6 bases at V and 0 bases at J, with 12 bases between the two ends. Per germline, CDR1 DFQATT and CDR2 SNEGSKA (reference sequence). The length of the CDR3 is 13 residues. The CDR3 loop is CSAGPVDSYEQYF. In DNA form, the CDR3 reads TGCAGTGCAGGCCCGGTGGACTCCTACGAGCAGTACTTC.

Relative to its sample, this clone is medium-sized. The rearrangement joins TRBV12-3 or TRBV12-4 to TRBJ1-6; maybe TRBD1 (6 bases). The CDR3 loop spans 14 amino acids. Deletions cut 3 bases from V and 10 bases from J, with 13 bases between. CDR3 region: CASSFRGRGSPLHF. CDR3 DNA: TGTGCCAGCAGTTTTCGGGGAAGGGGGTCACCCCTCCACTTT.

By proportion, this clone is medium-sized (0.01 to 0.1%). The genes are TRBV6-5 and TRBJ1-1, with D perhaps matching TRBD1 (6 bases). V was cut by 2 bases and J by 0 bases, with 13 bases left in between. This CDR3 has 16 amino acids. Germline assignment: CDR1 MNHEY and CDR2 SVGAGI. Here the CDR3 reads CASSYVRGDMNTEAFF. The DNA for the CDR3 is TGTGCCAGCAGTTACGTCAGGGGCGACATGAACACTGAAGCTTTCTTT.

This clone was detected only once. The V and J genes are TRBV11-3 and TRBJ2-2; TRBD1 matches 8 bases. The CDR3 consists of 15 residues. Per germline, CDR1 SGHNT and CDR2 YENEEA. V lost 5 bases, J lost 7 bases, and 9 bases stayed unmatched. The DNA of the CDR3 is TGTGCCAGCAGCCTCCGGACAGGGCAAGGCGGGGAGCTGTTTTTT. This sequence encodes CASSLRTGQGGELFF.

In its sample, this clone is medium-sized. The rearrangement links TRBV7-2 to TRBJ2-7; 9 bases map to TRBD2. V was pared by 3 bases and J by 7 bases, with 16 bases of the junction left unmatched. This CDR3 contains 17 residues. From germline, CDR1 is SGHTA and CDR2 FQGNSA. The CDR3 coding sequence is TGTGCCAGCAGCTTTCATCCCGGGACTAGCCGCTTATGGGAGCAGTACTTC. As protein: CASSFHPGTSRLWEQYF.

The table lists this clone with a few counts. The chain is built from TRBV11-2 and TRBJ2-2; 9 nucleotides line up with TRBD2. The CDR3 has 16 residues. Germline V gene data show CDR1 as SGHAT and CDR2 as FQNNGV. V lost 2 bases, J lost 5 bases, and 6 bases stayed unmatched. The CDR3 nucleotides read TGTGCCAGCAGCTTAAGCAGCGGGAGGCCGACCGGGGAGCTGTTTTTT. It yields the protein CASSLSSGRPTGELFF.

This clone was recorded at least ten times. The V and J genes are TRBV7-9 and TRBJ2-3, with D maybe TRBD2 (6 bases). The CDR3 loop spans 14 amino acids. Germline lookup yields CDR1 SEHNR and CDR2 FQNEAQ (reference sequence). The germline V and J ends were trimmed by 3 bases and 1 base, with 8 bases remaining between them. The CDR3: CASSFGGGTDTQYF. CDR3 DNA: TGTGCCAGCAGCTTCGGAGGGGGCACAGATACGCAGTATTTT. The full variable domain, rest sourced from reference TRBV7-9 and TRBJ2-3, is DTGVSQNPRHKITKRGQNVTFRCDPISEHNRLYWYRQTLGQGPEFLTYFQNEAQLEKSRLLSDRFSAERPKGSFSTLEIQRTEQGDSAMYLCASSFGGGTDTQYFGPGTRLTVL.

This clone was counted many times. This chain links TRBV5-1 with TRBJ2-3, with TRBD2 matching over 12 bases. The CDR3 has 16 amino acids. The germline V gene has CDR1 SGHRS and CDR2 YFSETQ. The V and J ends lost 0 bases and 1 base, in that order; junction bases with no gene match: 0. CDR3 DNA: TGCGCCAGCAGCTTGGGACTAGCGGGAGGCACAGATACGCAGTATTTT. Translating it yields CASSLGLAGGTDTQYF.

This clone has only a few counts. The V call is TRBV2, the J call TRBJ2-1; TRBD2 aligns across 9 bases. Germline lookup yields CDR1 SNHLY and CDR2 FYNNEI. V dropped 6 bases and J dropped 8; count of bases not matched to a gene: 11. CDR3 length: 15 residues. Here the CDR3 DNA reads TGTGCCAGCAGGGTAGCGGGAGCGGGGGGCCATGAGCAGTTCTTC. Amino acid sequence: CASRVAGAGGHEQFF.

Ten or more counts support this clone. This sequence joins TRBV24-1 and TRBJ2-5, with D tentatively TRBD1 or TRBD2 (5 bases each). The germline V gene encodes CDR1 KGHDR and CDR2 SFDVKD. Trimming took 0 bases from V and 2 from J, leaving 15 bases between them. The CDR3 covers 17 residues. CDR3 loop: CATSDLEGPPSQETQYF. CDR3 DNA: TGTGCCACCAGTGATTTGGAGGGACCCCCATCGCAAGAGACCCAGTACTTC.

This clone is deemed medium-sized (0.01 to 0.1%). One junction end disagrees with the germline gene, perhaps due to a read error. The V and J genes are TRBV6-1 and TRBJ1-5, with no clear D. Germline CDR1 is MNHNS and CDR2 is SASEGT. The CDR3 consists of 12 residues. The CDR3, as DNA: TGTGCCAGCAGTGAGCCCTCGCTGGGCAGGCTATTT. It codes for CASSEPSLGRLF.

This clone was seen only once. The CDR3 loop is CAWSNGLWSPLHF. DNA of the CDR3: TGTGCCTGGAGTAACGGGTTGTGGTCACCCCTCCACTTT. The genes are TRBV30 and TRBJ1-6; D is unclear. The CDR3 contains 13 residues. Germline lookup yields CDR1 GTSNPN and CDR2 SVGIG (reference sequence). V dropped 2 bases and J dropped 10 bases, with 12 bases sitting between them.

In this sample, this clone turned up once. The rearrangement uses TRBV7-8 and TRBJ1-5; perhaps TRBD1 as D (5 bases). CDR1 SGHVS and CDR2 FQNEAQ come from the germline V gene. V was clipped by 3 bases and J by 2 bases, with 14 bases between them. The CDR3 contains 16 residues. As DNA, the CDR3 is TGTGCCAGCAGCTTTGGGGGGTATCTACGCAATCAGCCCCAGCATTTT. Protein sequence: CASSFGGYLRNQPQHF.

This clone was seen only once. The V call is TRBV20-1, the J call TRBJ1-1; D is possibly TRBD1 (6 bases). CDR1 and CDR2 (germline): DFQATT, SNEGSKA (reference sequence). The length of the CDR3 is 12 residues. Trimming removed 3 bases at V and 10 bases at J, with 15 bases between. CDR3 sequence (DNA): TGCAGTGCTAGGGCAGGGGTATTTGGAGCTTTCTTT. This sequence encodes CSARAGVFGAFF.

The CDR3 coding sequence is TGTGCCAGCAGTTACAAGGGGGTCTATGGCTACACCTTC. Amino acids: CASSYKGVYGYTF. The genes are TRBV6-6 and TRBJ1-2; TRBD1 might be the D (6 bases). This CDR3 has 13 amino acids. The V end lost 2 bases, the J end lost 4 bases, and 8 bases lay between the germline ends. Germline V lookup: CDR1 MNHNY, CDR2 SVGAGI (reference sequence).